This TCR beta chain originates from a study of blood T cells in healthy people across ages. Whole-study results and caveats: With donor CMV status unknown, expanded clonotype changes were possibly confounded. Age showed a roughly linear inverse relationship with TCR beta diversity per million T cells.

J was trimmed by 5 bases and V by 0 bases; bases with no gene match: 9. The CDR3 is 17 residues long. CDR1 SGHDN and CDR2 FVKESK come from the germline V gene. About 9.9 milliliters of peripheral blood were drawn from each donor. With a J-beta primer mix and a sample-barcoded 5' primer, a second PCR ran about 7 to 12 cycles. A template-switch adaptor with 12 random nucleotides tagged each cDNA molecule. One entry per CDR3 protein, called by TCRdb with MiXCR from the 5' RACE reads. This repertoire shows about 730,000 distinct CDR3 sequences, 35% to 45% found once; its top ten account for 20% to 25%. Concerning this clonotype itself: Its specificity is not known.

V usage is TRBV14 and J usage is TRBJ1-4; 7 bases match TRBD1. This sequence originates from an older woman in good health. Sequencing was carried out using blood. In DNA form, the CDR3 reads TGTGCCAGCAGCCAAGATCGTGACAGGGCCTTAAATGAAAAACTGTTTTTT. The encoded protein is CASSQDRDRALNEKLFF.